This TCR beta chain comes out of a study of OX40 agonist ivuxolimab in advanced cancers. Study details: Every 2 weeks, patients got intravenous ivuxolimab at one of six dose levels (0.01-10 mg/kg).

Measured with immunoSEQ multiplex PCR; TCRdb has only the in-frame clones, and not every one. This repertoire shows 60,000 or so clones, 80% to 90% found once; its top ten account for around 0.9%. Blood sampling was done at baseline, cycle 4 day 1, and cycle 7 day 1. The receptor was isolated from an adult with an advanced solid tumor such as melanoma, head and neck, liver or kidney cancer. Sequenced material: CD4+ or CD8+ T cells sorted from blood, taken in a trial of the OX40 agonist ivuxolimab.

The CDR3 coding sequence is TGCGCCAGCAGCCAAGACGGGACAGGGATTGATGGCTACACCTTC. Protein product: CASSQDGTGIDGYTF. The chain carries TRBV4-1 and TRBJ1-2, with 9 nucleotides matching TRBD1. The CDR3 is made up of 15 amino acids. CDR1 and CDR2 (germline): MGHRA, YSYEKL. Losses at the gene ends were 0 bases for V and 6 bases for J; bases not matched to a gene: 5.